This T cell receptor beta chain was sequenced during a study of tumor-infiltrating lymphocytes in primary liver carcinoma. Overall study context: T1-T3 N0M0 was the stage of the tumors, which were roughly 4 to 10 cm across.

The CDR3 consists of 14 residues. From germline, CDR1 is MNHNS and CDR2 SASEGT. Trimming removed 2 bases from V and 6 bases from J, with 11 bases in between. General observations from the study: Researchers found tumor-adjacent and tumor-blood pairs overlapped less than tumor region pairs. Samples, which were bulk and unsorted, did not allow CD4+ and CD8+ repertoires to be compared. Tumor top-250-clone fractions significantly exceeded those of blood (p = 0.039).

A primer in the constant region served to generate TCR beta cDNA from roughly 520 ng of total RNA. Three nested multiplex PCR rounds of slightly modified ARM-PCR generated TCR beta libraries. Amplification in the first two PCR rounds was performed using TRBV1-TRBV30 forward primers and a C-beta reverse primer for around 9 cycles each. TCRdb reanalysed the multiplex PCR reads using MiXCR and keeps one entry per CDR3 protein. This sample yields hundreds of thousands of distinct CDR3 sequences, of which 65% are seen a single time; approximately 9% belongs to the top ten. This clonotype was recorded many times. The antigen remains unidentified. Unsorted whole blood yielded the blood RNA, and germline DNA was also extracted.

Input material: peripheral blood. The V call is TRBV6-1, the J call TRBJ1-5; a weak D match, TRBD1 (5 bases). The sequence came from a man aged 35-49 years with primary liver carcinoma and hepatitis B virus infection. CDR3 coding DNA: TGTGCCAGCAGTGAAACGGGGGGAAGTCAGCCCCAGCATTTT. It codes for CASSETGGSQPQHF.